The entry below gives a single T cell receptor (beta chain) sequence along with its context. The data were obtained in a study of T-cell reconstitution after alpha-beta-depleted transplantation in children. The V and J ends lost 1 base and 4 bases respectively, with 10 bases between them. This CDR3 contains 14 residues. Preparation of the TCRbeta library was carried out with unique molecular identifiers. TCRdb reanalysed the PCR reads using MiXCR and keeps one entry per CDR3 protein. Of 350,000 to 450,000 distinct CDR3 sequences listed, about a fifth are singletons. The source was PBMCs from the stem cell graft donor, collected from the stem cell graft. The receptor comes from a human donor who donated a stem cell graft to a child with acute myeloid leukemia. The V gene is TRBV12-3 or TRBV12-4, the J gene TRBJ2-5; weak D call: TRBD2 (6 bases). The CDR3 loop is CASSLGTEGETQYF. Written as DNA, the CDR3 is TGTGCCAGCAGTTTAGGGACGGAGGGAGAGACCCAGTACTTC.